The clone carrying this TCR beta chain was recorded only once. These data come from a study of cytomegalovirus exposure and HLA in healthy donors. Use of 60 Vbeta and 13 Jbeta primers characterized the PCR. The data were produced by immunoSEQ multiplex PCR, yet TCRdb's version contains in-frame clones alone and is incomplete. The table lists 250,000 or so clones, about 93% of them singletons. The CDR3 spans 13 residues. Germline assignment: CDR1 MNHEY and CDR2 SMNVEV (reference sequence). J was trimmed by 1 base and V by 11 bases; bases with no gene match: 7. Sequenced input: PBMCs. The clonotype originates from a girl aged 2-10 years in good health and CMV-seronegative. This chain joins TRBV27 and TRBJ2-7; 8 bases are a match to TRBD1. In DNA form, the CDR3 reads TGTGCCTGTTATACAGGGGGTTCCTACGAGCAGTACTTC. It yields the protein CACYTGGSYEQYF.